These 19 T cell receptor beta chains were sequenced from one sample in a study of shared clonotypes between healthy human individuals. Assay used: immunoSEQ multiplex PCR; TCRdb lists only in-frame clones, some missing. In the table there are some 700,000 clones, roughly 91% of which are singletons. The material sequenced was memory CD8+ T cells from PBMCs. Subset: CD45RO+ cells pooled with CCR7-negative TemRA cells. The receptor set was obtained from a man younger than 30 in good health. Some clones in this sample may be carry-over from other donors' samples.

The V gene is TRBV28, the J gene TRBJ2-1; 8 bases align to TRBD2. This CDR3 spans 14 amino acids. The V gene's germline CDR1 is MDHEN and CDR2 SYDVKM. Unmatched junction bases numbered 8, after V lost 5 bases and J lost 8 bases. This CDR3 reads CASSIAGTPYEQFF. The DNA for the CDR3 is TGTGCCAGCAGTATAGCGGGAACCCCCTATGAGCAGTTCTTC.

Remarks on this clone: One junction end does not reproduce the germline sequence, and a read error may be involved. The chain combines TRBV7-9 with TRBJ2-7, with 8 bases aligning to TRBD1. CDR3 size: 15 residues. Germline CDR1 and CDR2: SEHNR and FQNEAQ (reference sequence). The CDR3 protein is CASSQGQGLRGEQYF. In nucleotides, the CDR3 is TGCGCCAGCAGCCAAGGACAGGGTCTCAGGGGCGAGCAGTACTTC. Drawing the rest from reference TRBV7-9 and TRBJ2-7, the complete variable domain is DTGVSQNPRHKITKRGQNVTFRCDPISEHNRLYWYRQTLGQGPEFLTYFQNEAQLEKSRLLSDRFSAERPKGSFSTLEIQRTEQGDSAMYLCASSQGQGLRGEQYFGPGTRLTVT.

This clone was counted once. J is TRBJ2-7 and V is TRBV5-6; D is unclear. From germline, CDR1 is SGHDT and CDR2 YYEEEE. The CDR3 totals 13 residues. The V gene lost 0 bases and the J gene lost 3 bases, with 7 bases spanning the gap. This CDR3 reads CASSLGPIYEQYF. Written as DNA, the CDR3 is TGTGCCAGCAGCTTGGGGCCTATCTACGAGCAGTACTTC.

This clone has only one observation. V gene TRBV29-1 combines with J gene TRBJ2-5; 9 bases agree with TRBD2. Near its end, the DNA agrees better with TRBJ2-7, so the J call may be wrong. Germline V lookup: CDR1 SQVTM, CDR2 ANQGSEA. The CDR3 covers 16 residues. CDR3 sequence (DNA): TGCAGCGTTGAAGGTACCCTTAGCGGGAGCGTATACGAGCAGTACTTC. As protein: CSVEGTLSGSVYEQYF.

The chain joins TRBV13 to TRBJ2-4; 7 positions agree with TRBD1. The CDR3 has 14 amino acids. In germline, CDR1 is PRHDT, CDR2 FYEKMQ (reference sequence). V dropped 5 bases and J dropped 7; count of bases not matched to a gene: 8. The CDR3 region has the DNA TGTGCCAGCAGCGTCAGGGACAGCCTTAACATTCAGTACTTC. Protein product: CASSVRDSLNIQYF.

The CDR3: CASSPGGQPLNTGELFF. DNA for the CDR3: TGTGCCAGCAGTCCTGGGGGGCAGCCTTTGAACACCGGGGAGCTGTTTTTT. V and J are TRBV27 and TRBJ2-2; D may match TRBD1 or TRBD2 (6 bases each). The CDR3 sequence is 17 residues long. Between the trimmed V and J ends, which lost 5 bases and 1 base, there was a span of 17 bases. Germline CDR1 MNHEY, CDR2 SMNVEV (reference sequence).

There are a few counts of this clone. This rearrangement joins TRBV27 to TRBJ2-7; D gene uncertain. This CDR3 comprises 13 residues. V lost 1 base and J 3 bases, leaving 7 bases between the germline ends. In germline, CDR1 is MNHEY, CDR2 SMNVEV (reference sequence). DNA of the CDR3: TGTGCCAGCAGTTTATACTCGGGCTACGAGCAGTACTTC. Protein product: CASSLYSGYEQYF.

Notes on this clone: Different DNA sequences within this sample yield the same CDR3. The J gene is TRBJ2-2, the V gene TRBV6-5, with a possible D match to TRBD1 (7 bases). V gave up 0 bases and J gave up 2 bases, with 10 bases separating them. There are 16 residues in the CDR3. Germline loops: CDR1 MNHEY, CDR2 SVGAGI. This chain's CDR3 is CASSYSTGTNTGELFF. In DNA, the CDR3 is TGTGCCAGCAGTTACTCGACAGGGACTAACACCGGGGAGCTGTTTTTT.

Of note for this clone: This sample also contains other DNA sequences that code for the same CDR3. The chain employs TRBV7-9 and TRBJ1-1; D unresolved. V was pared by 3 bases and J by 5 bases, with 7 bases between. CDR1 SEHNR and CDR2 FQNEAQ come from the germline V gene (reference sequence). This CDR3 has 12 residues. The CDR3 here is CASSLAETEAFF. As DNA, the CDR3 is TGTGCCAGCAGCTTGGCGGAAACTGAAGCTTTCTTT.

V and J are TRBV5-1 and TRBJ2-7; maybe TRBD1 (6 bases). This CDR3 is 15 amino acids long. The V gene's germline CDR1 is SGHRS and CDR2 YFSETQ. Trimming removed 3 bases from V and 2 bases from J, with 15 bases in between. CDR3 DNA: TGCGCCAGCAGCTCGATAGGGGGAATCCCCTACGAGCAGTACTTC. It translates to CASSSIGGIPYEQYF.

The CDR3 DNA follows: TGTGCCAGCAGTGTAGGTGGGGTAAGCACAGATACGCAGTATTTT. Translated, it gives CASSVGGVSTDTQYF. The rearrangement joins TRBV2 to TRBJ2-3; D is uncertain. CDR1 and CDR2 from the germline V gene are SNHLY and FYNNEI. The V end lost 4 bases, the J end lost 0 bases, and 11 bases lay between the germline ends. The CDR3 spans 15 residues.

The J gene is TRBJ1-3, the V gene TRBV28; no clear D gene. From germline, CDR1 is MDHEN and CDR2 SYDVKM. The CDR3 extends over 13 amino acids. Trimming cost V 5 bases and J 8 bases, with 13 bases left between them. The DNA of the CDR3 is TGTGCCAGCAGTCCGCCGGGGTTGCACACCATATATTTT. Translated, it gives CASSPPGLHTIYF.

This chain connects TRBV14 to TRBJ2-3; D is possibly TRBD1 or TRBD2 (5 bases each). Trimming pared 0 bases from V and 2 bases from J, leaving 6 bases between. This CDR3 contains 14 residues. Germline CDR1 SGHDN, CDR2 FVKESK. CDR3 loop: CASSQDGTTDTQYF. The CDR3 nucleotides read TGTGCCAGCAGCCAAGATGGGACCACAGATACGCAGTATTTT. Looking up the rest from reference TRBV14 and TRBJ2-3 gives the full variable domain: EAGVTQFPSHSVIEKGQTVTLRCDPISGHDNLYWYRRVMGKEIKFLLHFVKESKQDESGMPNNRFLAERTGGTYSTLKVQPAELEDSGVYFCASSQDGTTDTQYFGPGTRLTVL.

V and J are TRBV27 and TRBJ1-1; a possible D gene is TRBD1 (5 bases). The CDR3 has 13 amino acids. In germline, CDR1 is MNHEY, CDR2 SMNVEV (reference sequence). V lost 3 bases and J lost 3, with 8 bases in between. The CDR3 spells CASSFGQHTEAFF. CDR3 DNA sequence: TGTGCCAGCAGTTTCGGACAACACACTGAAGCTTTCTTT.

The chain employs TRBV15 and TRBJ2-1; TRBD1 might be the D (5 bases). This CDR3 has 13 residues. In germline, CDR1 is LNHNV, CDR2 YYDKDF (reference sequence). Deletions cut 0 bases from V and 9 bases from J, with 9 bases between. The CDR3 here is CATSRDRVGEQFF. The CDR3 DNA sequence: TGTGCCACCAGCAGAGACAGGGTCGGTGAGCAGTTCTTC.

This clone was recorded once. This sequence joins TRBV7-9 and TRBJ2-3, with 11 bases matching TRBD2. Germline CDR1 reads SEHNR; CDR2 reads FQNEAQ (reference sequence). V lost 0 bases and J lost 4; bases outside the gene matches: 6. The CDR3 length is 17 residues. The CDR3 loop reads CASSLALAGGVADTQYF. CDR3 coding DNA: TGTGCCAGCAGCTTAGCTTTAGCGGGAGGGGTTGCAGATACGCAGTATTTT.

The chain combines TRBV9 with TRBJ1-5; 7 bases match TRBD1. This CDR3 comprises 15 residues. The V gene's germline CDR1 is SGDLS and CDR2 YYNGEE. V trimming: 4 bases; J trimming: 3 bases; junction bases outside the gene matches: 7. The CDR3 DNA sequence: TGTGCCAGCAGCACAACGGGACAGAACAATCAGCCCCAGCATTTT. Translation gives CASSTTGQNNQPQHF.

V and J are TRBV4-1 and TRBJ2-5; the D is unclear. The ends were cut back, 0 bases at V and 5 bases at J, with 7 bases in the middle. Germline CDR1 reads MGHRA; CDR2 reads YSYEKL. The CDR3 runs 13 residues. DNA for the CDR3: TGCGCCAGCAGCCAAGATACGGAGGAGACCCAGTACTTC. It translates to CASSQDTEETQYF.

V is TRBV25-1 and J is TRBJ2-7; D perhaps matches TRBD2 (5 bases). V was cut by 10 bases and J by 6 bases, with 16 bases left in between. Per the germline V gene, CDR1 is MGHDK and CDR2 is SYGVNS. The CDR3 sequence is 12 residues long. CDR3 bases: TGTGCCACCTCGCCGGGGTCCCGCGAGCAGTACTTC. As protein: CATSPGSREQYF.